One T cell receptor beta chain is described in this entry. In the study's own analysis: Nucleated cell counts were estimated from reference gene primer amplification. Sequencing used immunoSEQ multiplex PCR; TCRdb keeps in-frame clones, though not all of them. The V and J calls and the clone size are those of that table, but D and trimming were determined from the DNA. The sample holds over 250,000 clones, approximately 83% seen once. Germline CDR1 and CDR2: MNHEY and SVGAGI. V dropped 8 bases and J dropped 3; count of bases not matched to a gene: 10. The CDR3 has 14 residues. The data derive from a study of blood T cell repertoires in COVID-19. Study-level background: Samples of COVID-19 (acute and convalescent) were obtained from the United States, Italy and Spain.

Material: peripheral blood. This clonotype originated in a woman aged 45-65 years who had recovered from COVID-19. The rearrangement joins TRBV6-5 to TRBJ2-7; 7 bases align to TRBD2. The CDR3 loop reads CASSVSLAVYEQYF. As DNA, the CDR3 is TGTGCCAGCTCAGTAAGTCTAGCGGTCTACGAGCAGTACTTC.